The 7 T cell receptor beta chains below were found in one sample sequenced in a study of cytomegalovirus exposure and HLA in healthy donors. PCR used 60 Vbeta primers and 13 Jbeta primers. The repertoire was sequenced with immunoSEQ multiplex PCR; TCRdb's copy has only in-frame clones and lacks some. The table records about 130,000 clones, roughly 78% of them present only once. The sequencing input was PBMCs. The receptors stem from a man aged 40-49 years in good health and CMV-seronegative.

This clone was seen more than once but under ten times. This chain links TRBV29-1 with TRBJ2-1; D possibly corresponds to TRBD2 (6 bases). Per germline, CDR1 SQVTM and CDR2 ANQGSEA. The V end was cut by 6 bases, the J end by 2 bases, with 17 bases between. This CDR3 spans 15 amino acids. The CDR3 reads CSVQGTSKAYNEQFF. The CDR3 nucleotides are TGCAGCGTCCAGGGCACTAGCAAGGCCTACAATGAGCAGTTCTTC.

CDR3 residues: CAWQTRDSGANVLTF. CDR3 DNA: TGTGCCTGGCAAACCAGGGACTCTGGGGCCAACGTCCTGACTTTC. V and J are TRBV30 and TRBJ2-6, with D maybe TRBD1 (5 bases). From germline, CDR1 is GTSNPN and CDR2 SVGIG (reference sequence). Trimming pared 5 bases from V and 0 bases from J, leaving 11 bases between. The CDR3 spans 15 residues.

This clone was recorded a few times. DNA for the CDR3: TGTGCCATCCAGGGGACAGATACGCAGTATTTT. Protein: CAIQGTDTQYF. The chain combines TRBV2 with TRBJ2-3; weak D call: TRBD1 (6 bases). The CDR3 totals 11 residues. CDR1 and CDR2 from the germline V gene are SNHLY and FYNNEI. Trimming removed 10 bases at V and 3 bases at J, with 8 bases between.

The V and J genes are TRBV2 and TRBJ1-2; 7 bases match TRBD1. CDR1 and CDR2 from the germline V gene are SNHLY and FYNNEI. The CDR3 length is 17 residues. Trimming removed 1 base from V and 4 bases from J; junction bases left unmatched: 12. DNA of the CDR3: TGTGCCAGCAGTGAAGGGGTCATAACAGGGGCTTTCTATGGCTACACCTTC. Translating gives CASSEGVITGAFYGYTF.

This clone showed up just a few times. The rearrangement uses TRBV2 and TRBJ2-3; the match to TRBD2 covers 10 bases. Germline values: CDR1 SNHLY, CDR2 FYNNEI. This CDR3 region has 15 residues. The V and J ends lost 4 bases and 3 bases, in that order; junction bases with no gene match: 4. The CDR3 region is CASSVLLAGTDTQYF. The CDR3 nucleotides are TGTGCCAGCAGTGTATTACTAGCGGGGACAGATACGCAGTATTTT.

V usage is TRBV18 and J usage is TRBJ1-2, with D unclear. The CDR3 extends over 16 amino acids. V shed 1 base and J shed 5 bases, with 17 bases lying between them. Germline values: CDR1 KGHSH, CDR2 LQKENI. The DNA of the CDR3 is TGTGCCAGCTCACCACGTGCCCTCGGGTATGGTTATGGCTACACCTTC. Translating gives CASSPRALGYGYGYTF.

CDR3 region: CASSPLSQGATGYTF. The CDR3 nucleotides read TGCGCCAGCAGCCCACTCAGCCAGGGGGCGACTGGCTACACCTTC. The rearrangement joins TRBV4-1 to TRBJ1-2; 8 bases fit TRBD1. Germline assignment: CDR1 MGHRA and CDR2 YSYEKL. V shed 4 bases and J 7 bases; nucleotides not matched to a gene: 11. This CDR3 contains 15 residues.